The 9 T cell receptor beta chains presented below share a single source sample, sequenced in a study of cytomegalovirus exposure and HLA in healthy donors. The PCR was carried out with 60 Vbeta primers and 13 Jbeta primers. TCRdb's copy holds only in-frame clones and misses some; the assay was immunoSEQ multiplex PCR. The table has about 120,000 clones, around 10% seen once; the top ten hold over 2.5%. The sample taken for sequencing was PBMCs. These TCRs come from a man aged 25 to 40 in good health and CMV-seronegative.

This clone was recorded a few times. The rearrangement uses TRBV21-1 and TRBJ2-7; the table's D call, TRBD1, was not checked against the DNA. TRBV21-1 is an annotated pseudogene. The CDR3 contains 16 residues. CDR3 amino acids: CASSKGGRTAAYEQYF. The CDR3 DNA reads TGTGCCAGCAGCAAAGGAGGAAGGACAGCGGCCTACGAGCAGTACTTC.

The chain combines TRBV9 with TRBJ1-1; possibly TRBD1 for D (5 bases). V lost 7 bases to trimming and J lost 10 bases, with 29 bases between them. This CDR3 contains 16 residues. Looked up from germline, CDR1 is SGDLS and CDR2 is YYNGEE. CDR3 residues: CASGTVGQAGVRGAFF. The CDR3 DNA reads TGTGCCAGCGGCACCGTGGGGCAGGCGGGGGTCCGTGGAGCTTTCTTT.

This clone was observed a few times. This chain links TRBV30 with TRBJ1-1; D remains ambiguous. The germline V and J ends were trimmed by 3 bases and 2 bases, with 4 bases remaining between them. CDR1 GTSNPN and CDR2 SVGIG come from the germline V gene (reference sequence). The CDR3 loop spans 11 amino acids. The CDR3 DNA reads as TGTGCCTGGAGACAAAACACTGAAGCTTTCTTT. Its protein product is CAWRQNTEAFF.

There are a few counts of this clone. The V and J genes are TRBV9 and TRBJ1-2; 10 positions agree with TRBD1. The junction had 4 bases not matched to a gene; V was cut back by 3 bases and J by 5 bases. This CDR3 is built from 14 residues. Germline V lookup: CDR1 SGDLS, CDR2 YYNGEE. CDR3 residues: CASSGRTGGYGYTF. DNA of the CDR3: TGTGCCAGCAGCGGAAGGACAGGGGGATATGGCTACACCTTC. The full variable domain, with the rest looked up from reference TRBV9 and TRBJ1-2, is DSGVTQTPKHLITATGQRVTLRCSPRSGDLSVYWYQQSLDQGLQFLIQYYNGEERAKGNILERFSAQQFPDLHSELNLSSLELGDSALYFCASSGRTGGYGYTFGSGTRLTVV.

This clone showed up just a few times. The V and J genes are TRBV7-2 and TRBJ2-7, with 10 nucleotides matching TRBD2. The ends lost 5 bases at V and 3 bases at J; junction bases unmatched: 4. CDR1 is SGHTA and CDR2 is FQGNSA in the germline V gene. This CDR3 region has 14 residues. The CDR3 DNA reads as TGTGCCAGCAGCCCTAGCGGGGGAAGCTACGAGCAGTACTTC. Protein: CASSPSGGSYEQYF.

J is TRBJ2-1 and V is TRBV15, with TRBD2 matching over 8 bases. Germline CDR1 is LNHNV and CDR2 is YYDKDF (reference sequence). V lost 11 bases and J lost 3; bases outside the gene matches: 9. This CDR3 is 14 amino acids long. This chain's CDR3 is CAASGTSLYNEQFF. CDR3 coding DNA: TGTGCCGCATCCGGGACTAGTCTCTACAATGAGCAGTTCTTC. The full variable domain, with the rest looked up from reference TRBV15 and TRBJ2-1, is DAMVIQNPRYQVTQFGKPVTLSCSQTLNHNVMYWYQQKSSQAPKLLFHYYDKDFNNEADTPDNFQSRRPNTSFCFLDIRSPGLGDTAMYLCAASGTSLYNEQFFGPGTRLTVL.

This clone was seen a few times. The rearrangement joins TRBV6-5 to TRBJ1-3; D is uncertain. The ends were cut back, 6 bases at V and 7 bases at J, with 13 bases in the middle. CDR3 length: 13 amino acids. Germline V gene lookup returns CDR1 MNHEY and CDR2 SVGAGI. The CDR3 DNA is TGTGCCAGCAGCCTAGGACTCGGGAACACCATATATTTT. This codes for CASSLGLGNTIYF.

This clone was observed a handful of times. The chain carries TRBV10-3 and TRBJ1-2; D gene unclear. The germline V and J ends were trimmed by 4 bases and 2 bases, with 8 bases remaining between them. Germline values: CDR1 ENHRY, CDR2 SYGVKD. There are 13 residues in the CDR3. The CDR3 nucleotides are TGTGCCATCAGTGTGGAGAAAAACTATGGCTACACCTTC. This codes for CAISVEKNYGYTF.

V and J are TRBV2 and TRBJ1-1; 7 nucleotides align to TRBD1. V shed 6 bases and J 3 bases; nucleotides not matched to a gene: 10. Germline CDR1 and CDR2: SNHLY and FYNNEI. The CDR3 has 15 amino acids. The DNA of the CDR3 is TGTGCCAGCAGGGAAAACAGGGGTGGGTACACTGAAGCTTTCTTT. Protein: CASRENRGGYTEAFF.